In this sample, the clone carrying this TCR beta chain turned up a few times. The sample comes from a study of blood T cells in healthy people across ages. It was with a sample-barcoded 5' primer and a J-beta primer mix that a second PCR of about 6 to 11 cycles was run. TCRdb fed the 5' RACE reads into MiXCR, producing one record per CDR3 protein. The sample includes hundreds of thousands of distinct CDR3 sequences, roughly 20% seen only once; the top ten take 3.5% to 4%. V lost 6 bases and J 12 bases, leaving 15 bases between the germline ends. The CDR3 sequence is 12 residues long. Germline V gives CDR1 LGHDT, CDR2 YNNKEL (reference sequence).

The sequenced sample was blood. This rearrangement joins TRBV3-1 to TRBJ2-1; D perhaps matches TRBD2 (5 bases). This TCR was sampled from a man between 65 and 85 years old in good health. CDR3 in amino acids: CASSQATSGQFF. As DNA, the CDR3 is TGTGCCAGCAGTCAGGCTACCAGCGGGCAGTTCTTC.